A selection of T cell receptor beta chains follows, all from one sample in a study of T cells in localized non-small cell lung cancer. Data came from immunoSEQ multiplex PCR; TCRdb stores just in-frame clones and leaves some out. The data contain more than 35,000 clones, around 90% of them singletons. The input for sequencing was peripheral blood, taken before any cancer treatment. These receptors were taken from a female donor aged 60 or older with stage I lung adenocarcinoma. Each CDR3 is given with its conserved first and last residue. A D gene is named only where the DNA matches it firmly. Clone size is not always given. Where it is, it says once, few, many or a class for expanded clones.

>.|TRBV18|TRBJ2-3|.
CANSPPLGTDTQYF
TGTGCCAACTCACCACCGCTCGGCACAGATACGCAGTATTTT
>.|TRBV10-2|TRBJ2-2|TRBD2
CASREAGTSKTGELFF
TGCGCCAGCAGGGAGGCCGGGACTAGCAAAACCGGGGAGCTGTTTTTT
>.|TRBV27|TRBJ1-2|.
CASSARGGRGYTF
TGTGCCAGCAGTGCCCGGGGGGGGCGCGGCTACACCTTC
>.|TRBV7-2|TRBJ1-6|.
CASSSGSRVEAPLHF
TGTGCCAGCAGCTCCGGGAGTCGCGTTGAGGCGCCCCTCCACTTT
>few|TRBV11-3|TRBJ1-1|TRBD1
CASSTRQGEAFF
TGTGCCAGCAGCACTCGACAGGGTGAAGCTTTCTTT
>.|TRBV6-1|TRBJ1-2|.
CASRMGGLTNYGYTF
TGTGCCAGCCGGATGGGGGGGCTGACTAACTATGGCTACACCTTC
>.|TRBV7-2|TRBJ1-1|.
CASSLADLGTEAFF
TGTGCCAGCAGCTTAGCGGACCTGGGAACTGAAGCTTTCTTT
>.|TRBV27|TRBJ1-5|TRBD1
CASSETGNSNQPQHF
TGTGCCAGCAGTGAGACAGGGAATAGCAATCAGCCCCAGCATTTT
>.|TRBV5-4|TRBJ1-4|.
CASSLDPGGRKLFF
TGTGCCAGCAGCTTAGATCCGGGGGGGCGAAAACTGTTTTTT
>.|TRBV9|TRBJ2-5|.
CASSAPHGLSGVQETQYF
TGTGCCAGCAGCGCGCCCCATGGTCTTTCGGGGGTCCAGGAGACCCAGTACTTC
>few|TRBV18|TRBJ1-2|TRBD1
CASSPRPGQDYGYTF
TGTGCCAGCTCACCACGGCCGGGACAGGACTATGGCTACACCTTC
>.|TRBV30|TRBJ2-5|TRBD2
CAWSPSSGGYQETQYF
TGTGCCTGGAGCCCCTCGAGCGGGGGGTACCAAGAGACCCAGTACTTC
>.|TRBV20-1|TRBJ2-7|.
CSAGGAQQYF
TGCAGTGCTGGCGGGGCGCAACAGTACTTC
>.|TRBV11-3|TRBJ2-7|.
CASSLGPGREQYF
TGTGCCAGCAGCTTAGGTCCTGGCCGCGAGCAGTACTTC
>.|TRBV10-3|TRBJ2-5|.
CAISARSVGETQYF
TGTGCCATCAGTGCCCGAAGCGTGGGAGAGACCCAGTACTTC
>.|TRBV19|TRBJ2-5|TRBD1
CASSWTGAQETQYF
TGTGCCAGTAGTTGGACAGGGGCCCAAGAGACCCAGTACTTC
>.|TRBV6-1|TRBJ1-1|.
CASSVGGRTEAFF
TGTGCCAGCAGTGTTGGGGGTAGGACTGAAGCTTTCTTT
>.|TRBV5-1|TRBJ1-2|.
CASSLYGDGYTF
TGCGCCAGCAGCTTGTACGGCGATGGCTACACCTTC
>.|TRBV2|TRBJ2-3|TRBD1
CATSPDRVADTQYF
TGTGCCACCAGCCCGGACAGGGTGGCAGATACGCAGTATTTT
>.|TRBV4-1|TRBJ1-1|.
CASSPTRQEGAFF
TGCGCCAGCAGCCCAACACGACAGGAGGGAGCTTTCTTT
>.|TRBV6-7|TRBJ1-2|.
CASPGGHLPNYGYTF
TGTGCCAGCCCGGGGGGGCACCTCCCGAACTATGGCTACACCTTC
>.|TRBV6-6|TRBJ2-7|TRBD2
CASSYSLAGSSYEQYF
TGTGCCAGCAGTTATTCACTAGCGGGGAGCTCCTACGAGCAGTACTTC
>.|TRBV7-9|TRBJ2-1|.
CASSLGYRVGLEFF
TGTGCCAGCAGCTTAGGCTACAGGGTAGGACTGGAGTTCTTC
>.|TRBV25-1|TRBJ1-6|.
CASPKQLSLSSYNSPLHF
TGTGCCAGCCCCAAACAGCTAAGCCTGAGCTCCTATAATTCACCCCTCCACTTT
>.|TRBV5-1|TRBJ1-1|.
CASSLSGVMNTEAFF
TGCGCCAGCAGTCTGTCGGGGGTAATGAACACTGAAGCTTTCTTT
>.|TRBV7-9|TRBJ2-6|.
CAREWPSGANVLTF
TGTGCCAGGGAGTGGCCGTCTGGGGCCAACGTCCTGACTTTC
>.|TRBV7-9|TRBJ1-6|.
CASSLGPNSPLHF
TGTGCCAGCAGCTTGGGGCCGAATTCACCCCTCCACTTT
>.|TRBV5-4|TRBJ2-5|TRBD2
CASSLGGGEETQYF
TGTGCCAGCAGCTTGGGCGGGGGGGAAGAGACCCAGTACTTC
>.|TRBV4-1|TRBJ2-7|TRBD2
CASSLSFSGFLSYEQYF
TGCGCCAGCAGCCTATCCTTTAGCGGGTTTCTCTCCTACGAGCAGTACTTC
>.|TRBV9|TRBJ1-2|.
CASSVGARDYGYTF
TGTGCCAGCAGCGTAGGAGCCAGGGACTATGGCTACACCTTC
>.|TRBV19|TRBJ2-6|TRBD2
CASTQRGPSGANVLTF
TGTGCCAGCACCCAGCGGGGGCCCTCTGGGGCCAACGTCCTGACTTTC
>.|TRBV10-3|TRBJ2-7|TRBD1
CASRTDRGEQYF
TGTGCCTCCCGAACCGACAGGGGCGAGCAGTACTTC
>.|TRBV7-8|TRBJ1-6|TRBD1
CASSLVRGAESPLHF
TGTGCCAGCAGCTTAGTCAGGGGGGCTGAATCACCCCTCCACTTT
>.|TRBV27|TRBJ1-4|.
CASSLAGVFNEKLFF
TGTGCCAGCAGTTTAGCAGGGGTTTTTAATGAAAAACTGTTTTTT
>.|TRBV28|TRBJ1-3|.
CASSLIVSSGNTIYF
TGTGCCAGCAGTTTAATCGTGAGCTCTGGAAACACCATATATTTT
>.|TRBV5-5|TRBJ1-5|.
CASSLDAIPSIYSNQPQHF
TGTGCCAGCAGCTTGGACGCTATACCTTCAATTTATAGCAATCAGCCCCAGCATTTT
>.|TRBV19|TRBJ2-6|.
CASSSRYSGANVLTF
TGTGCCAGTAGTTCCAGATACTCTGGGGCCAACGTCCTGACTTTC